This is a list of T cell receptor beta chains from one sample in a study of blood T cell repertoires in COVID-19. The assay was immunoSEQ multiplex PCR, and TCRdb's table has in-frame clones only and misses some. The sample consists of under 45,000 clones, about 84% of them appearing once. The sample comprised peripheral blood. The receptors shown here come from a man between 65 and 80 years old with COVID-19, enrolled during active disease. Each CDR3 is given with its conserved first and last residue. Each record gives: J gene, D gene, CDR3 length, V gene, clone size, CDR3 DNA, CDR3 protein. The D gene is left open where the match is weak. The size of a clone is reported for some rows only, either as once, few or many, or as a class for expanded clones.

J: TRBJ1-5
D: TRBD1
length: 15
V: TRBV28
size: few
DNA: TGTGCCAGCAGTTTAACTGGACAGGGAGGTCAGCCCCAGCATTTT
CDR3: CASSLTGQGGQPQHF

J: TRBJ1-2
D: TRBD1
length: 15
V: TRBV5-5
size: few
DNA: TGTGCCAGCAGCTTAACAGGGGCAGCTAACTATGGCTACACCTTC
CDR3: CASSLTGAANYGYTF

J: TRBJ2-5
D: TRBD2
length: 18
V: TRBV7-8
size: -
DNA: TGTGCCAGCAGCCGAGGGTGGTCTAGCGGGAGGGCCGGGGAGACCCAGTACTTC
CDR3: CASSRGWSSGRAGETQYF

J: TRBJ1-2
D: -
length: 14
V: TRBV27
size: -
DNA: TGTGCCAGCAGGCGGGCAGGGGCTAACTATGGCTACACCTTC
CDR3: CASRRAGANYGYTF

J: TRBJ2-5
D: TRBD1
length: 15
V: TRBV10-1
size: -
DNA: TGCGCCAGCAGCGAGACAGGGCCTGACCAAGAGACCCAGTACTTC
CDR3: CASSETGPDQETQYF

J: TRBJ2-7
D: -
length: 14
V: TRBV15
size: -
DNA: TGTGCCACCAGCAGAGAGGCACGCTCCTACGAGCAGTACTTC
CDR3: CATSREARSYEQYF

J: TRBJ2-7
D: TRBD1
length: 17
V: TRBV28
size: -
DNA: TGTGCCAGCAGTCTCTCAGTGGGGGCACAGGGGGCTAGCGAGCAGTACTTC
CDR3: CASSLSVGAQGASEQYF

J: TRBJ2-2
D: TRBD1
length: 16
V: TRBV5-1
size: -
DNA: TGCGCCAGCAGCGAAGACAGGGGTTCAAACACCGGGGAGCTGTTTTTT
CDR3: CASSEDRGSNTGELFF

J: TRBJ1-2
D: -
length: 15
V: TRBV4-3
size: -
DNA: TGCGCCAGCAGCCAAGATGGAACAGTCGGCTATGGCTACACCTTC
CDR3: CASSQDGTVGYGYTF

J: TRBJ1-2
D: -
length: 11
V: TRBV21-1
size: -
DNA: TGTGCCAGCAGCAAAGGCGAAGGCTACACCTTC
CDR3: CASSKGEGYTF

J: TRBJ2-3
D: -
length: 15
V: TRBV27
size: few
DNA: TGTGCCAGCAGTTTATTTAAGACGGGGATGGATACGCAGTATTTT
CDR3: CASSLFKTGMDTQYF

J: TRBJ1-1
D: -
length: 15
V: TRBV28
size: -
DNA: TGTGCCAGCAGTTTAACCGGGACTTCGAACACTGAAGCTTTCTTT
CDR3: CASSLTGTSNTEAFF

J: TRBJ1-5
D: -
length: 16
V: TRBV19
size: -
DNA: TGTGCCAGTAGTCTAAGGGGGTTTTATAGCAATCAGCCCCAGCATTTT
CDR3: CASSLRGFYSNQPQHF

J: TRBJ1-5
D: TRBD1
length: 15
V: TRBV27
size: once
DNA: TGTGCCAGCAGTTTCGACAGGGGTAGCAATCAGCCCCAGCATTTT
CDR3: CASSFDRGSNQPQHF

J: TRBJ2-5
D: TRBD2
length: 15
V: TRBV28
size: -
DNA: TGTGCCAGCAAGAGGACTAGCGGGAGGCCAGAGACCCAGTACTTC
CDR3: CASKRTSGRPETQYF

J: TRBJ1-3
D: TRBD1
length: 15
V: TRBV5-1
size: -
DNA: TGCGCCAGCAGCCTGGACAGGGCAGAAGGAAACACCATATATTTT
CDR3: CASSLDRAEGNTIYF

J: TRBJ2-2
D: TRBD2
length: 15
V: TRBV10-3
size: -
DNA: TGTGCCATAACCGATAGCGGGAGAGACACCGGGGAGCTGTTTTTT
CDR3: CAITDSGRDTGELFF

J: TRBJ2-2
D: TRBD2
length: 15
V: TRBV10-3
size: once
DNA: TGTGCCATCAGTGAGCCGACTAGCTACCCCGGGGAGCTGTTTTTT
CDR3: CAISEPTSYPGELFF

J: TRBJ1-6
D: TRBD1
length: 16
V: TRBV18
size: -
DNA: TGTGCCAGCTCACCTCAGCAGGGGGTAAATAATTCACCCCTCCACTTT
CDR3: CASSPQQGVNNSPLHF

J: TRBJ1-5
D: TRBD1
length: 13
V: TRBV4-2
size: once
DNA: TGTGCCAGCAGCCAAGATAGAGTAGGACAGGCCATTTTT
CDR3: CASSQDRVGQAIF

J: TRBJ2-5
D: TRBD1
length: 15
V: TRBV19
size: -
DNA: TGTGCCAGTACCGGATGGACAGGGTCGGAGGAGACCCAGTACTTC
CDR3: CASTGWTGSEETQYF

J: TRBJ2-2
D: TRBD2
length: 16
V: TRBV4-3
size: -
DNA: TGCGCCAGCAGCCACCAACTAGCGTCGAACACCGGGGAGCTGTTTTTT
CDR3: CASSHQLASNTGELFF

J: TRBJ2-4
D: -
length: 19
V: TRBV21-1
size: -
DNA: TGTGCCAGCAGCAAAGAAGGGACAGGGGGGAGTCTAGCCAAAAACATTCAGTACTTC
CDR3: CASSKEGTGGSLAKNIQYF